Here is one T cell receptor beta chain with its context. The length of the CDR3 is 14 residues. V shed 5 bases and J 6 bases; nucleotides not matched to a gene: 8. Per the germline V gene, CDR1 is KGHSH and CDR2 is LQKENI. This sample was taken from a study of blood T cell repertoires in COVID-19. Study background: The samples span acute and convalescent COVID-19 from the United States, Italy and Spain. T cells, B-cell-depleted T cells, or PBMCs provided the cDNA or gDNA that served as material.

Original data processing: The authors estimated nucleated cell counts from reference gene primer amplification. Only in-frame clones appear in the TCRdb table, and some are missing; sequencing was by immunoSEQ multiplex PCR. V, J and clone size are taken as reported in that table, and D and trimming were inferred from the DNA itself. The sample lists 100,000 to 150,000 clones, about 85% seen once, with 7.7% in the top ten. This sequence originates from a human donor in a cohort sampled during active COVID-19. The genes are TRBV18 and TRBJ2-7; TRBD1 matches at 9 bases. The sample taken for sequencing was peripheral blood. The DNA for the CDR3 is TGTGCCAGCTCAAGCCGGACAGGGGAAGGCGAGCAGTACTTC. Protein sequence: CASSSRTGEGEQYF. The variable domain in full, with the rest retrieved from reference TRBV18 and TRBJ2-7, is NAGVMQNPRHLVRRRGQEARLRCSPMKGHSHVYWYRQLPEEGLKFMVYLQKENIIDESGMPKERFSAEFPKEGPSILRIQQVVRGDSAAYFCASSSRTGEGEQYFGPGTRLTVT.